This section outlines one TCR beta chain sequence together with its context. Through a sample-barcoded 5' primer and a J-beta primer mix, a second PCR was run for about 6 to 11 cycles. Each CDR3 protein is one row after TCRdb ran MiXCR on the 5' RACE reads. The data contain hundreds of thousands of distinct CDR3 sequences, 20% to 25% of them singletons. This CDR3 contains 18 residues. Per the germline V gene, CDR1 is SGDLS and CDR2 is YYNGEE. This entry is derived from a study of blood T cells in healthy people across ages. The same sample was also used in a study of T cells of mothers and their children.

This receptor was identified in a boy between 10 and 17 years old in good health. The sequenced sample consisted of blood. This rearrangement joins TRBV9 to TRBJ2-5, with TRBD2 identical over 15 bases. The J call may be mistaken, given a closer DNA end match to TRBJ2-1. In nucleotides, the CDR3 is TGTGCCAGCAGCGTAGTGGGACTAGCGGGGGGCACCTACAATGAGCAGTTCTTC. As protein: CASSVVGLAGGTYNEQFF.